The TCR beta chain described here comes from a study of technical replicates of blood from a handful of donors. The data were produced by immunoSEQ multiplex PCR, yet TCRdb's version contains in-frame clones alone and is incomplete. Among around 93,000 clones listed, roughly 94% were seen once. The sample was T cells isolated from PBMCs. This TCR was recovered from a human donor in good health.

The CDR3 coding sequence is TGCGCCAGCAGCCAAGAGATCTGGGGACAGGGAATAGAAGCCGGGGAGCTGTTTTTT. It encodes CASSQEIWGQGIEAGELFF. The chain has TRBV4-3 and TRBJ2-2, with 9 bases matching TRBD1. CDR3 length: 19 amino acids. Germline CDR1 reads LGHNA; CDR2 reads YSLEER. Trimming cost V 0 bases and J 6 bases; bases outside gene matches: 14.